The rows below give T cell receptor beta chains drawn from one sample of a study of CD8+CD57+ T cells in acquired aplastic anemia. TCRdb fed the reads into MiXCR, producing one record per CDR3 protein. The profile shows 250,000 to 300,000 distinct CDR3 sequences, approximately 57% of them singletons. Sequenced material: sorted CD4+, CD8+, or CD8+CD57+ T cells (not recorded which) from PBMCs. The source of these receptors is a human donor with aplastic anemia. CDR3s leave out the opening cysteine and the closing phenylalanine or tryptophan. Clone size is shown for a subset of rows, as once, few, many or a class of expanded clone.

clone_size v_call cdr3_aa
- TRBV20-1 SARGRGGYDYGYT
many TRBV5-6 ASSFDTQQF
- TRBV6-1 ANRRLAGGQETQY
- TRBV24-1 ATSDNRLNQPQH
- TRBV7-9 ASSPRGQSGSYGYT
- TRBV9 ASTDSQETQY
many TRBV3-1 ASSPLDSEAF
many TRBV20-1 SARDKRGGLGEQF
many TRBV2 ASKFVGGQTGELF
many TRBV6-5 ASSYSTKDTQY
- TRBV5-1 ASSIGGLAPTEQY
many TRBV6-2/TRBV6-3 ASSPRWGDETQY
few TRBV7-9 ASSATSGSYEQY
few TRBV15 ATSRVGPGNTIY
- TRBV20-1 SARAGGGNEQY
many TRBV7-3 ASSVGNYNEQF